Each of the 8 T cell receptor beta chains below was sequenced from the same sample in a study of cytomegalovirus exposure and HLA in healthy donors. The PCR employed 60 Vbeta primers together with 13 Jbeta primers. Only in-frame clones appear in the TCRdb table, and some are missing; sequencing was by immunoSEQ multiplex PCR. The sample carries about 160,000 clones, 81% recorded once. Sequencing was done on a sample of PBMCs. These receptors were obtained from a man in his forties or fifties in good health and CMV-seropositive.

V usage is TRBV7-6 and J usage is TRBJ1-1, with TRBD1 as a possible D gene (5 bases). CDR3 length: 13 amino acids. Per the germline V gene, CDR1 is SGHVS and CDR2 is FNYEAQ. The V gene lost 4 bases and the J gene lost 10 bases, with 16 bases spanning the gap. In nucleotides, the CDR3 is TGTGCCAGCAGCTCGACCCGGGGACTTCGAGCTTTCTTT. Translation: CASSSTRGLRAFF.

This clone appeared once. CDR3 residues: CASSFLAGTQYF. The CDR3, as DNA: TGTGCCAGCAGCTTCCTAGCAGGGACCCAGTACTTC. V and J are TRBV11-1 and TRBJ2-5; a possible D gene is TRBD2 (5 bases). The germline V and J ends were trimmed by 3 bases and 7 bases, with 9 bases remaining between them. CDR1 and CDR2 (germline): SGHAT, FQDESV (reference sequence). CDR3 length equals 12 residues.

This clone was observed a handful of times. J is TRBJ2-2 and V is TRBV27; 8 bases match TRBD1. CDR1 MNHEY and CDR2 SMNVEV come from the germline V gene (reference sequence). The CDR3 totals 15 residues. J gave up 6 bases and V 3 bases, and 6 bases lay outside the gene matches. CDR3 sequence: CASSLRQGAPGELFF. CDR3 sequence (DNA): TGTGCCAGCAGTTTGAGGCAGGGGGCGCCCGGGGAGCTGTTTTTT.

This chain joins TRBV18 and TRBJ1-3; perhaps TRBD1 as D (5 bases). The germline V and J ends were trimmed by 2 bases and 0 bases, with 8 bases remaining between them. CDR1 and CDR2 (germline): KGHSH, LQKENI. This CDR3 comprises 15 residues. This CDR3 is CASSPTQDSGNTIYF. The DNA of the CDR3 is TGTGCCAGCTCACCAACACAGGACTCTGGAAACACCATATATTTT.

The V call is TRBV7-9, the J call TRBJ2-2, with D perhaps matching TRBD1 (5 bases). CDR1 is SEHNR and CDR2 is FQNEAQ in the germline V gene (reference sequence). Deletions cut 5 bases from V and 7 bases from J, with 17 bases between. The CDR3 is 15 amino acids. This CDR3 reads CASSPLWQGNGELFF. Written as DNA, the CDR3 is TGTGCCAGCAGCCCCCTCTGGCAGGGAAACGGGGAGCTGTTTTTT.

The V gene is TRBV5-1, the J gene TRBJ2-5, with 11 bases identical to TRBD1. Germline V gives CDR1 SGHRS, CDR2 YFSETQ. Trimming took 7 bases from V and 5 from J; bases not matched to a gene: 4. The CDR3 has 13 amino acids. The CDR3 DNA is TGCGCCAGCGGACAGGGGGCAGGGGAGACCCAGTACTTC. Translated: CASGQGAGETQYF.

This chain connects TRBV7-9 to TRBJ2-5; tentative D call: TRBD2 (5 bases). Trimming pared 11 bases from V and 0 bases from J, leaving 10 bases between. The CDR3 contains 12 residues. The germline gives CDR1 SEHNR, CDR2 FQNEAQ (reference sequence). The CDR3 loop reads CALAGDQETQYF. Here the CDR3 DNA reads TGTGCCCTAGCTGGGGACCAAGAGACCCAGTACTTC.

The gene calls are TRBV7-2 and TRBJ1-3, with D perhaps TRBD1 (6 bases). Germline values: CDR1 SGHTA, CDR2 FQGNSA. The CDR3 is made up of 15 amino acids. Between the trimmed V and J ends, which lost 5 bases and 4 bases, there was a span of 15 bases. CDR3 residues: CASSVTGGQGNTIYF. Here the CDR3 DNA reads TGTGCCAGCAGCGTCACCGGGGGGCAAGGAAACACCATATATTTT.